The TCR beta chain under discussion was sequenced for a study of CD4 T cells in relation to SARS-CoV-2 and coronaviruses. General study findings and limits: Around 60% of donors had memory CD4+ clonotypes crossrecognizing SARS-CoV-2 and common cold coronavirus spike. Memory recall responses, not primary responses primed in culture, are what the assay detects. The cross-reactivity analysis covered only spike protein, not other viral proteins.

This clone was counted only a few times. Its antigen remains unidentified. Profiling relied on immunoSEQ multiplex PCR, and the TCRdb table lists in-frame clones only, not all of them. The sample yields 40,000 or so clones, approximately 83% seen once. The CDR3 loop spans 18 amino acids. Unmatched junction bases numbered 5, after V lost 3 bases and J lost 0 bases. Germline V lookup: CDR1 SGHDT, CDR2 YYEEEE. The sequenced sample was memory CD4+ T cells from PBMCs. V usage is TRBV5-6 and J usage is TRBJ2-1; TRBD2 matches 14 bases. This receptor was taken from an adult with COVID-19. CDR3 nucleotide sequence: TGTGCCAGCAGCTCGCGGACTAGCGGGAGGCGCTCCTACAATGAGCAGTTCTTC. Translation gives CASSSRTSGRRSYNEQFF.